This T cell receptor beta chain was captured in a study of blood T cell repertoires in COVID-19. Study in general: From T cells, B-cell-depleted T cells, or PBMCs came the material, which was cDNA or gDNA.

The CDR3 is 16 residues long. The V gene's germline CDR1 is SGHRS and CDR2 YFSETQ. V shed 1 base and J shed 0 bases, with 10 bases lying between them. The table came from immunoSEQ multiplex PCR; TCRdb's copy has only in-frame clones and leaves some out. The data contain around 380,000 clones, 70% to 85% of them singletons. This clonotype was sampled from a human donor with acute or convalescent COVID-19. The donor label of this sample is uncertain. The gene calls are TRBV5-1 and TRBJ2-2; D is undetermined. The sequencing sample was made of peripheral blood. The CDR3 coding sequence is TGCGCCAGCAGCTTGACGAGTCAACCGAACACCGGGGAGCTGTTTTTT. It encodes CASSLTSQPNTGELFF.